The present T cell receptor (beta chain) was sequenced within a study of blood T cell repertoires in COVID-19. Study details: Sites in the United States, Italy and Spain provided acute and convalescent COVID-19 samples. Nucleic acid was either cDNA or gDNA, and it came from T cells, B-cell-depleted T cells, or PBMCs.

This CDR3 has 15 amino acids. After removal of 1 base from V and 6 bases from J, the junction contained 5 bases not matched to a gene. CDR1 is SGHTA and CDR2 is FQGNSA in the germline V gene. Per the original methods: The authors estimated nucleated cell counts from reference gene primer amplification. Measured with immunoSEQ multiplex PCR; TCRdb has only the in-frame clones, and not every one. The DNA gave D and trimming, while V, J and clone size come from that table. The repertoire holds around 200,000 clones, roughly 85% seen once, with around 5% in the top ten. The source is a woman older than 75 with acute or convalescent COVID-19. The chain uses TRBV7-2 and TRBJ1-5, with 8 bases identical to TRBD1. Sample: peripheral blood. The CDR3 loop reads CASSLDGQGFQPQHF. DNA of the CDR3: TGTGCCAGCAGCTTAGATGGACAGGGCTTTCAGCCCCAGCATTTT.